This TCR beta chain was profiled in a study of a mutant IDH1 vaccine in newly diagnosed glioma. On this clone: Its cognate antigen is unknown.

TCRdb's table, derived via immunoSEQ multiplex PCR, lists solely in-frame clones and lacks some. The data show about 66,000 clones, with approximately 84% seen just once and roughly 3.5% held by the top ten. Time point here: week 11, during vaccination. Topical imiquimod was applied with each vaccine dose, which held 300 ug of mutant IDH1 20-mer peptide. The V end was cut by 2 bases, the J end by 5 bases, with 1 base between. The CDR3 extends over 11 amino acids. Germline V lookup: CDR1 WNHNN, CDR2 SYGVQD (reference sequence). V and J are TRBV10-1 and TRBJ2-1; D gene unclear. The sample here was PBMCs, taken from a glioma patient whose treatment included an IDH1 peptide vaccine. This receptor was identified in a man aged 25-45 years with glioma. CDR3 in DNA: TGCGCCAGCAGTGAGAACAATGAGCAGTTCTTC. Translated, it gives CASSENNEQFF.